The 20 T cell receptor beta chains in this list originate from one sample, sequenced in a study of T cells in women clearing cervical HPV infection. Produced via immunoSEQ multiplex PCR; TCRdb's table is partial and in-frame only. The specimen's table records 31,000 or so clones. Source material: blood buffy coat. These receptors came from a woman between 18 and 75 years old with a cervical HPV16 infection that either progressed to CIN3+ or cleared (not recorded which).

As concerns this clone: The observed sequence ends 3 residues before the CDR3 terminus, with the missing tail filled in from the germline J gene. V is TRBV20-1 and J is TRBJ2-5; 9 positions match TRBD2. Germline V gene sequence: CDR1 DFQATT, CDR2 SNEGSKA (reference sequence). CDR3 length: 21 amino acids. The V and J ends lost 0 bases and 5 bases, in that order; junction bases with no gene match: 25. CDR3 region: CSARDWVRSGGRAPEGETQYF. The part of the CDR3 DNA that was read is TGCAGTGCTAGAGATTGGGTCAGGTCTGGCGGGAGGGCCCCGGAGGGTGAGACC.

About this clone itself: The CDR3 end falls 3 residues outside the read, so it is completed with the germline J gene. The genes are TRBV20-1 and TRBJ2-3; TRBD1 matches at 7 bases. Losses at the gene ends were 6 bases for V and 0 bases for J; bases not matched to a gene: 6. The CDR3 extends over 14 amino acids. Looked up from germline, CDR1 is DFQATT and CDR2 is SNEGSKA (reference sequence). CDR3 bases read: TGCAGTGCCTCAGGACAGGACAGCACAGATACG. The encoded protein is CSASGQDSTDT. The entire CDR3 is CSASGQDSTDTQYF.

Concerning this clone: The sequence runs out 3 residues before the end of the CDR3; the remainder is reconstructed from the germline J gene. This chain links TRBV11-2 with TRBJ1-2; 9 bases fit TRBD1. The germline gives CDR1 SGHAT, CDR2 FQNNGV. The CDR3 contains 13 residues. CDR3 DNA, as far as it was read: TGTGCCAGCAGCCTCGGGACAGGGAGGAGC. Protein: CASSLGTGRS. The whole CDR3 sequence is CASSLGTGRSYTF.

Note on this clone: The read terminates 3 residues before the CDR3 end, so the remaining end is supplied by the germline J gene. J is TRBJ2-3 and V is TRBV5-1; perhaps TRBD2 as D (6 bases). Germline V gene data show CDR1 as SGHRS and CDR2 as YFSETQ. The CDR3 loop spans 14 amino acids. Trimming shortened V by 5 bases and J by 2 bases, and 12 bases separated the two germline ends. The sequenced CDR3 bases are TGCGCCAGCAGTTTAGCGGTATCCACAGATACG. It codes for CASSLAVSTDT. The full CDR3 protein is CASSLAVSTDTQYF.

To note about this clone: The read falls 3 residues short of the CDR3 end, and the missing part is taken from the germline J gene. This chain connects TRBV5-1 to TRBJ1-6; the D gene is possibly TRBD1 (6 bases). Trimming removed 0 bases from V and 7 bases from J, with 14 bases in between. Germline assignment: CDR1 SGHRS and CDR2 YFSETQ. The CDR3 consists of 16 residues. CDR3 DNA, as far as it was read: TGCGCCAGCAGCTTGGCGGGACAAGCGGAAAATTCACCC. Its translation is CASSLAGQAENSP. The full CDR3 reads CASSLAGQAENSPLHF.

Details on this clone: The DNA ends 3 residues before the CDR3 does, and the rest of the CDR3 is filled in from the germline J gene. V and J are TRBV20-1 and TRBJ2-7; the D gene is possibly TRBD2 (5 bases). CDR3 length equals 13 residues. The V gene's germline CDR1 is DFQATT and CDR2 SNEGSKA (reference sequence). Deletions cut 3 bases from V and 6 bases from J, with 15 bases between. CDR3 bases read: TGCAGTGCTAGGAGGTCGGGGTCTGGCGAG. Its translation is CSARRSGSGE. In full, the CDR3 reads CSARRSGSGEQYF.

A remark on this clone: The read halts 3 residues ahead of the CDR3 end, with the missing end drawn from the germline J gene. This sequence joins TRBV5-1 and TRBJ1-6, with TRBD1 matching over 9 bases. This CDR3 region has 16 residues. Per germline, CDR1 SGHRS and CDR2 YFSETQ. This CDR3 is CASSLVTGGSSGPLHF. The sequenced part of the CDR3 DNA is TGCGCCAGCAGCTTGGTTACAGGGGGCTCCTCAGGGCCC.

Turning to this clone: The CDR3 goes on 3 residues after the read ends, and that part is filled in from the germline J gene. The chain combines TRBV19 with TRBJ1-4; D remains ambiguous. Germline V gene lookup returns CDR1 LNHDA and CDR2 SQIVND (reference sequence). There are 14 residues in the CDR3. V was trimmed by 3 bases and J by 0 bases, leaving 5 bases between them. The sequenced CDR3 bases are TGTGCCAGTAGTATCTCTACAACTAATGAAAAA. Translated: CASSISTTNEK. The whole CDR3 protein reads CASSISTTNEKLFF.

With regard to this clone: The observed sequence ends 3 residues before the CDR3 terminus, with the missing tail filled in from the germline J gene. The genes are TRBV20-1 and TRBJ1-1; maybe TRBD1 (6 bases). V was clipped by 0 bases and J by 7 bases, with 12 bases between them. This CDR3 contains 13 residues. Germline loops: CDR1 DFQATT, CDR2 SNEGSKA (reference sequence). CDR3 DNA (partial): TGCAGTGCTAGAGACGGACAGAGCTTTGAA. Amino acids: CSARDGQSFE. The whole CDR3 sequence is CSARDGQSFEAFF.

As for this clone: The missing CDR3 end, 3 residues past where the read stops, is filled in from the germline J gene. The rearrangement joins TRBV12-5 to TRBJ2-6, with 8 nucleotides matching TRBD1. J gave up 6 bases and V 1 base, and 2 bases lay outside the gene matches. The CDR3 contains 15 residues. Germline-derived CDR1 and CDR2 are LGHNT and FRNRAP. The CDR3 sequence: CASGLGQGAANVLTF. The CDR3 bases that were read are TGTGCTAGTGGTTTGGGGCAGGGGGCGGCCAACGTC.

About this clone itself: Read sequence stops 3 residues before the CDR3 end, and the germline J gene provides the missing end. The J gene is TRBJ1-2, the V gene TRBV5-6, with D unresolved. V lost 1 base, J lost 1 base, and 8 bases lay in between. Per the germline V gene, CDR1 is SGHDT and CDR2 is YYEEEE. This CDR3 has 14 residues. This chain's CDR3 is CASSLSLSNYGYTF. CDR3 DNA (partial): TGTGCCAGCAGCTTGAGCCTGAGTAACTATGGC.

For this clone: The observed sequence ends 3 residues before the CDR3 terminus, with the missing tail filled in from the germline J gene. The chain carries TRBV28 and TRBJ2-2; perhaps TRBD1 as D (5 bases). The CDR3 is 14 residues long. The germline CDR1 and CDR2 sequences are MDHEN and SYDVKM. V was trimmed by 5 bases and J by 1 base, leaving 8 bases between them. The CDR3 loop reads CASSQDMNTGELFF. The CDR3 bases that were read are TGTGCCAGCAGTCAGGACATGAACACCGGGGAG.

With regard to this clone: The read finishes 3 residues shy of the CDR3 end, and the germline J gene is used to complete it. The chain uses TRBV5-1 and TRBJ2-3; 7 bases map to TRBD2. V gave up 1 base and J gave up 1 base; unmatched junction bases: 24. The CDR3 is 22 residues long. From germline, CDR1 is SGHRS and CDR2 YFSETQ. The sequenced CDR3 bases are TGCGCCAGCAGCTTGCGGACACCTTTGCGCCTAGCGGAGCCGGGGGGCACAGATACG. Translated: CASSLRTPLRLAEPGGTDT. The CDR3 as a whole reads CASSLRTPLRLAEPGGTDTQYF.

As regards this clone: The DNA ends 3 residues before the CDR3 does, and the rest of the CDR3 is filled in from the germline J gene. The V and J genes are TRBV7-3 and TRBJ2-1, with 10 nucleotides matching TRBD1. Germline V CDR1 and CDR2: SGHTA, FQGTGA. Losses at the gene ends were 5 bases for V and 7 bases for J; bases not matched to a gene: 11. CDR3 size: 16 residues. The CDR3 region is CASSQQGQGSWNEQFF. The CDR3 DNA, read in part, is TGTGCCAGCAGCCAGCAGGGACAGGGGTCGTGGAATGAG.

Concerning this clone: The read comes to an end 3 residues before the CDR3 does, leaving the germline J gene to fill in the end. The chain has TRBV6-1 and TRBJ2-3; 10 bases map to TRBD2. This CDR3 contains 16 residues. V was clipped by 3 bases and J by 5 bases; unmatched bases: 8. Germline lookup yields CDR1 MNHNS and CDR2 SASEGT. Partial CDR3 DNA: TGTGCCAGCAGTGATCGGTCTAGCGGGGGAGAAGATACG. The encoded protein is CASSDRSSGGEDT. The entire CDR3 reads CASSDRSSGGEDTQYF.

A word on this clone: The CDR3 is cut off 3 residues early in the read; its end comes from the germline J gene. The chain uses TRBV18 and TRBJ1-2; 9 positions match TRBD1. CDR3 length: 14 residues. The germline V gene has CDR1 KGHSH and CDR2 LQKENI. Partial CDR3 DNA: TGTGCCAGCTCACCAGGGACAGGGACGGGTGAC. This encodes CASSPGTGTGD. The whole CDR3 is CASSPGTGTGDYTF. The variable domain in full, completed from reference TRBV18 and TRBJ1-2, reads NAGVMQNPRHLVRRRGQEARLRCSPMKGHSHVYWYRQLPEEGLKFMVYLQKENIIDESGMPKERFSAEFPKEGPSILRIQQVVRGDSAAYFCASSPGTGTGDYTFGSGTRLTVV.

A remark on this clone: The observed sequence ends 3 residues before the CDR3 terminus, with the missing tail filled in from the germline J gene. Other DNA variants within this sample encode the same CDR3. V gene TRBV4-2 combines with J gene TRBJ1-3; TRBD1 is a possible D gene (5 bases). V shed 4 bases and J shed 0 bases, with 25 bases lying between them. The CDR3 totals 20 residues. Germline CDR1 LGHNA, CDR2 YNFKEQ. Partial CDR3 DNA: TGTGCCAGCAGCCCTCCCAAAGAGGGACTATCTCCCGGCTCTGGAAACACC. Its translation: CASSPPKEGLSPGSGNT. The whole CDR3 reads CASSPPKEGLSPGSGNTIYF.

The part of the CDR3 DNA that was read is TGTGCCAGCAGCATACCCAGGGGGCGGTATGAG. Its translation: CASSIPRGRYE. The whole CDR3 sequence is CASSIPRGRYEQFF. The chain carries TRBV7-9 and TRBJ2-1, with TRBD1 matching over 8 bases. The CDR3 end falls 3 residues outside the read, so it is completed with the germline J gene. V lost 5 bases to trimming and J lost 8 bases; unmatched junction nucleotides: 8. The CDR3 is made up of 14 amino acids. Germline V gene sequence: CDR1 SEHNR, CDR2 FQNEAQ (reference sequence).

CDR3 bases read: TGTGCCAGCAGTTCCACGGGGGAGACC. It is translated as CASSSTGET. The full-length CDR3 reads as CASSSTGETQYF. This sequence joins TRBV6-2 or TRBV6-3 and TRBJ2-5; a weak D match, TRBD2 (5 bases). The sequence runs out 3 residues before the end of the CDR3; the remainder is reconstructed from the germline J gene. This CDR3 is built from 12 residues. Trimming left V 4 bases short and J 5 bases short, with 8 bases between. CDR1 is MNHEY, CDR2 SVGEGT, per germline.

On this clone itself: The CDR3 end lies 3 residues beyond the end of the read and is filled in from the germline J gene. This rearrangement joins TRBV12-3 or TRBV12-4 to TRBJ2-3, with TRBD1 as a possible D gene (5 bases). V was clipped by 3 bases and J by 3 bases, with 13 bases between them. The CDR3 is 15 residues long. The CDR3 loop is CASSFAGRGTDTQYF. The CDR3 DNA, read in part, is TGTGCCAGCAGTTTCGCAGGAAGGGGTACAGATACG.